The entry that follows covers one T cell receptor (beta chain) sequence. Sequence at one end of the junction differs from germline and may be a read error. Clones were sequenced by immunoSEQ multiplex PCR, and TCRdb holds only the in-frame ones, with some missing. The sample consists of some 2,500,000 clones, 92% of them appearing once. The data were obtained in a study of shared clonotypes between healthy human individuals. CDR1 DFQATT and CDR2 SNEGSKA come from the germline V gene (reference sequence). This CDR3 contains 11 residues. The sample was naive CD4+ T cells from PBMCs. Documented subset: CD45RA+ positively selected. This chain uses TRBV20-1 with TRBJ1-1; no clear D gene. The receptor was derived from a man between 18 and 29 years old in good health. Some clones in this sample may be carry-over from other donors' samples. CDR3 sequence (DNA): TGCAGTGCTAGGGTCCCCGGGGAAGCGTTCTTT. Amino acid sequence: CSARVPGEAFF.